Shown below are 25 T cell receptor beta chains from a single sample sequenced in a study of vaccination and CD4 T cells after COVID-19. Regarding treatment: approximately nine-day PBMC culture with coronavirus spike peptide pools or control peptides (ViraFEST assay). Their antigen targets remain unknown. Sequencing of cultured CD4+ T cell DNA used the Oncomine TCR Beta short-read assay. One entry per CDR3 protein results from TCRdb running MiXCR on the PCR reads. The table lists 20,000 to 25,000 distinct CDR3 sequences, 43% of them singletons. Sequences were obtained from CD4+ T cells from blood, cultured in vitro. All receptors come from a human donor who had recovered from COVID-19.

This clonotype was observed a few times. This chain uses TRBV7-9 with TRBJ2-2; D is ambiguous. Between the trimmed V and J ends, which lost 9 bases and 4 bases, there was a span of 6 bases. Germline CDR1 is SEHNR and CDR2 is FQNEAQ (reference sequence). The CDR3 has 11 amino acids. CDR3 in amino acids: CASHFTGELFF. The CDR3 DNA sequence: TGTGCCAGTCACTTCACCGGGGAGCTGTTTTTT.

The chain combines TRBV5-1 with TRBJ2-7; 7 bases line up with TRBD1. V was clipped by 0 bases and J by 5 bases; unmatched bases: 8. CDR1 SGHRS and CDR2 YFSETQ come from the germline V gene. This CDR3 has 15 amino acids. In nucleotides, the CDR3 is TGCGCCAGCAGCTTGGGGGCGACAGGGCTCGACGAGCAGTACTTC. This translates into CASSLGATGLDEQYF. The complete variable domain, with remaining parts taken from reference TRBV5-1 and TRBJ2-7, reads KAGVTQTPRYLIKTRGQQVTLSCSPISGHRSVSWYQQTPGQGLQFLFEYFSETQRNKGNFPGRFSGRQFSNSRSEMNVSTLELGDSALYLCASSLGATGLDEQYFGPGTRLTVT.

The CDR3 DNA is TGTGCCAGCAGTGAACCCGGACAGTTAAACACTGAAGCTTTCTTT. This codes for CASSEPGQLNTEAFF. This rearrangement joins TRBV25-1 to TRBJ1-1, with D possibly TRBD1 on 6 matching bases. V dropped 2 bases and J dropped 2 bases, with 12 bases sitting between them. Looked up from germline, CDR1 is MGHDK and CDR2 is SYGVNS. This CDR3 has 15 residues.

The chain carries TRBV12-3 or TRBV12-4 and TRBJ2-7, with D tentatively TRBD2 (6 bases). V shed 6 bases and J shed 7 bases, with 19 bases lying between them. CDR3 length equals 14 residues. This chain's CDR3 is CASRLRPGVREQYF. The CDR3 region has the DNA TGTGCCAGCAGACTACGTCCGGGAGTCAGGGAGCAGTACTTC.

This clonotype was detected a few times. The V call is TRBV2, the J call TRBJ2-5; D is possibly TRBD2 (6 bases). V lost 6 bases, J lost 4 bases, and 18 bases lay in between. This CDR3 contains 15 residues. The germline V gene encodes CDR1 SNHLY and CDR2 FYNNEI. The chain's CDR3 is CASRRAGRNGETQYF. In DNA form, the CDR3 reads TGTGCCAGCAGAAGAGCGGGCCGAAACGGAGAGACCCAGTACTTC.

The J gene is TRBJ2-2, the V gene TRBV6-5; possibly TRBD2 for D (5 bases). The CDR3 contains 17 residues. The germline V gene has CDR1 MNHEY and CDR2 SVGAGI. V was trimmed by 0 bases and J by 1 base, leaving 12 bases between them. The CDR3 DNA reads TGTGCCAGCAGTTACTCTCCGGGAAACTGGAACACCGGGGAGCTGTTTTTT. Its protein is CASSYSPGNWNTGELFF.

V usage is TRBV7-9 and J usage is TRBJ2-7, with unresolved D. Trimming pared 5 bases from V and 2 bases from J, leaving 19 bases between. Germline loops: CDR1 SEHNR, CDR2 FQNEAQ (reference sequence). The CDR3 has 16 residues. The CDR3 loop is CASSLGLGQAPYEQYF. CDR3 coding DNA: TGTGCCAGCAGCCTCGGATTGGGCCAGGCGCCCTACGAGCAGTACTTC.

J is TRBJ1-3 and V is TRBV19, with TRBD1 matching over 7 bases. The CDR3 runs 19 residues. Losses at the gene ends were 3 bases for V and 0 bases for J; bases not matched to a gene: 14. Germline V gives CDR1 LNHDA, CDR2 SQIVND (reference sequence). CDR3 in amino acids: CASSISGGTALLSGNTIYF. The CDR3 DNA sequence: TGTGCCAGTAGTATTAGTGGCGGGACAGCACTCCTCTCTGGAAACACCATATATTTT.

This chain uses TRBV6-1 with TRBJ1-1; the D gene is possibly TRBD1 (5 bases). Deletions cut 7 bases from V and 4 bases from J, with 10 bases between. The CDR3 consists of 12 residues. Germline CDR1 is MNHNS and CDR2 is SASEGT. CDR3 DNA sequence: TGTGCCAGCAAGGAGGGACCCACTGAAGCTTTCTTT. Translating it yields CASKEGPTEAFF.

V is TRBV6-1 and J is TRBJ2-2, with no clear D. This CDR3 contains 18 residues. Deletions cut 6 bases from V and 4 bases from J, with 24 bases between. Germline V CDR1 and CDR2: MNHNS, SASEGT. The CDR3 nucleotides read TGTGCCAGCAGCGCCTTTAGTAATAGGGTGAAGCCCACCGGGGAGCTGTTTTTT. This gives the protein CASSAFSNRVKPTGELFF.

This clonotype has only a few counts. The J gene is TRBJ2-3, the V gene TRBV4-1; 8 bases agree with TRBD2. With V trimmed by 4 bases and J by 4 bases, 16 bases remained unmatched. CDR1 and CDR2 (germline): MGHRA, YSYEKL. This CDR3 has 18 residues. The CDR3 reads CASSPARRGLGESDTQYF. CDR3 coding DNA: TGCGCCAGCAGCCCTGCGCGTCGGGGACTAGGTGAATCAGATACGCAGTATTTT.

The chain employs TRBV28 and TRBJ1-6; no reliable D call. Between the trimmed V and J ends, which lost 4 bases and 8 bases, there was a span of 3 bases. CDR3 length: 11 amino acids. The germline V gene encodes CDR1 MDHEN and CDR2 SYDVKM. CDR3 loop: CASSSDSPLHF. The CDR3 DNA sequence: TGTGCCAGCAGTTCGGATTCACCCCTCCACTTT. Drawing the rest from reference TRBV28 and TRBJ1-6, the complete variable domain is DVKVTQSSRYLVKRTGEKVFLECVQDMDHENMFWYRQDPGLGLRLIYFSYDVKMKEKGDIPEGYSVSREKKERFSLILESASTNQTSMYLCASSSDSPLHFGNGTRLTVT.

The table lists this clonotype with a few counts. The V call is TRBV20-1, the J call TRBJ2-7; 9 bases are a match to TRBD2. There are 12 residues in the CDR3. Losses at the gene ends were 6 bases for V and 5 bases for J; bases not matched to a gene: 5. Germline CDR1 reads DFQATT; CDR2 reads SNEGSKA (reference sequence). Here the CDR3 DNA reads TGCAGTGCCCGGGGACTAGCAGACGAGCAGTACTTC. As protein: CSARGLADEQYF.

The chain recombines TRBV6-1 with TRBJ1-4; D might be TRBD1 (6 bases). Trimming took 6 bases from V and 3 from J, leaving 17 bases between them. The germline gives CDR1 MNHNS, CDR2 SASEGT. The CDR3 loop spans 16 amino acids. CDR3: CASSPLGGSANEKLFF. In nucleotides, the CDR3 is TGTGCCAGCAGCCCCTTAGGGGGGTCAGCTAATGAAAAACTGTTTTTT.

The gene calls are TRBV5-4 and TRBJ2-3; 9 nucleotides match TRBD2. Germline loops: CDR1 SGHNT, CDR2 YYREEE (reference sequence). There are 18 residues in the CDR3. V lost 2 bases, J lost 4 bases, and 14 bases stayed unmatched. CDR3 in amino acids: CASSFFNGGRAGPDTQYF. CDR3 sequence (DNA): TGTGCCAGCAGCTTTTTCAATGGCGGGAGGGCCGGCCCAGATACGCAGTATTTT. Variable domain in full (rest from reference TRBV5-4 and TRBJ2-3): ETGVTQSPTHLIKTRGQQVTLRCSSQSGHNTVSWYQQALGQGPQFIFQYYREEENGRGNFPPRFSGLQFPNYSSELNVNALELDDSALYLCASSFFNGGRAGPDTQYFGPGTRLTVL.

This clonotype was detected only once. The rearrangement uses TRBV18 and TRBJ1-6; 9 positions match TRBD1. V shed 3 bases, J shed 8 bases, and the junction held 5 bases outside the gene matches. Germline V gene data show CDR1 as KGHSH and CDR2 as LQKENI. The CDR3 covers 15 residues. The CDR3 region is CASSPTGGKDSPLHF. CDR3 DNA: TGTGCCAGCTCACCGACAGGGGGGAAGGATTCACCCCTCCACTTT.

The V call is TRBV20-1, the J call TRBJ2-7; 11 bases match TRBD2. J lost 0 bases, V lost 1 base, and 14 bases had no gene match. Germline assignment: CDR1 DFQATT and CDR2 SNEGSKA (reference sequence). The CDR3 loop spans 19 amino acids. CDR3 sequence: CSARVRGSGRAWSSYEQYF. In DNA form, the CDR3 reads TGCAGTGCTAGAGTTCGGGGTAGCGGGAGGGCCTGGAGCTCCTACGAGCAGTACTTC.

This chain's CDR3 is CATSDALTQETQYF. CDR3 coding DNA: TGTGCCACCAGTGACGCGCTTACACAAGAGACCCAGTACTTC. The V and J genes are TRBV24-1 and TRBJ2-5; D unresolved. Trimming removed 4 bases at V and 2 bases at J, with 10 bases between. This CDR3 spans 14 amino acids. Germline V CDR1 and CDR2: KGHDR, SFDVKD.

CDR3 sequence reads: CASSPGQGTKQPQHF. In DNA, the CDR3 is TGTGCCAGCTCACCAGGCCAGGGTACGAAACAGCCCCAGCATTTT. This chain links TRBV18 with TRBJ1-5; D possibly corresponds to TRBD1 (5 bases). Germline V CDR1 and CDR2: KGHSH, LQKENI. V lost 2 bases to trimming and J lost 7 bases, with 15 bases between them. The CDR3 extends over 15 amino acids. Based on the CDR3 plus reference TRBV18 and TRBJ1-5, the full variable domain is NAGVMQNPRHLVRRRGQEARLRCSPMKGHSHVYWYRQLPEEGLKFMVYLQKENIIDESGMPKERFSAEFPKEGPSILRIQQVVRGDSAAYFCASSPGQGTKQPQHFGDGTRLSIL.

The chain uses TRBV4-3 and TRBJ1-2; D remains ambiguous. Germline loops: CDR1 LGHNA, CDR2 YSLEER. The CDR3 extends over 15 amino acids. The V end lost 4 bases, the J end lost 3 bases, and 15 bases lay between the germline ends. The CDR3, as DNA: TGCGCCAGCAGCCCGTCGACAAACACGGACTATGGCTACACCTTC. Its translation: CASSPSTNTDYGYTF.

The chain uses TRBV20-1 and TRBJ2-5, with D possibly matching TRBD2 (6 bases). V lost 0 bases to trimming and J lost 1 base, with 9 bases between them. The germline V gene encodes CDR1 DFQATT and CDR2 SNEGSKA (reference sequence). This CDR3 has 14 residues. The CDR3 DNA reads TGCAGTGCTAGAGATGCCGGGGGCCAAGAGACCCAGTACTTC. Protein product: CSARDAGGQETQYF.

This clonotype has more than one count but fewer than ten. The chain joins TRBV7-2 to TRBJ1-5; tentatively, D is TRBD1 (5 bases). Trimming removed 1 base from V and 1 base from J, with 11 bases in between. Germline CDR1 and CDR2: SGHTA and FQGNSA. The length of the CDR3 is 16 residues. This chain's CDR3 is CASSLVGTGSNQPQHF. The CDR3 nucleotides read TGTGCCAGCAGCTTAGTAGGGACCGGGAGCAATCAGCCCCAGCATTTT. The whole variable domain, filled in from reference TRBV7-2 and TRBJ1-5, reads GAGVSQSPSNKVTEKGKDVELRCDPISGHTALYWYRQSLGQGLEFLIYFQGNSAPDKSGLPSDRFSAERTGGSVSTLTIQRTQQEDSAVYLCASSLVGTGSNQPQHFGDGTRLSIL.

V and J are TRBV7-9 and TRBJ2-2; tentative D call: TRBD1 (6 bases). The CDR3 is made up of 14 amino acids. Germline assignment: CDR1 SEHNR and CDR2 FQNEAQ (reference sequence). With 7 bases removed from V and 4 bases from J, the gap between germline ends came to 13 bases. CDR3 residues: CASTTQGSTGELFF. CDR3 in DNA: TGTGCCAGCACCACTCAGGGGAGCACCGGGGAGCTGTTTTTT.

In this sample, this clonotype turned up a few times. The CDR3 loop reads CASSLFAGGNEQYF. Written as DNA, the CDR3 is TGTGCCAGCAGTTTATTTGCAGGGGGCAACGAGCAGTACTTC. This sequence joins TRBV27 and TRBJ2-7, with TRBD1 matching over 8 bases. The CDR3 contains 14 residues. Per germline, CDR1 MNHEY and CDR2 SMNVEV (reference sequence). V lost 1 base to trimming and J lost 5 bases; unmatched junction nucleotides: 4.

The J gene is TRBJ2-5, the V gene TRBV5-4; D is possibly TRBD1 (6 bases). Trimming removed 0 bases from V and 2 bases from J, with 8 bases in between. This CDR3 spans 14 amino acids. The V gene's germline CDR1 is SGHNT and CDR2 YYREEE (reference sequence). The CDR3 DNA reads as TGTGCCAGCAGCTTGGGGACAGCTCAAGAGACCCAGTACTTC. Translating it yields CASSLGTAQETQYF.